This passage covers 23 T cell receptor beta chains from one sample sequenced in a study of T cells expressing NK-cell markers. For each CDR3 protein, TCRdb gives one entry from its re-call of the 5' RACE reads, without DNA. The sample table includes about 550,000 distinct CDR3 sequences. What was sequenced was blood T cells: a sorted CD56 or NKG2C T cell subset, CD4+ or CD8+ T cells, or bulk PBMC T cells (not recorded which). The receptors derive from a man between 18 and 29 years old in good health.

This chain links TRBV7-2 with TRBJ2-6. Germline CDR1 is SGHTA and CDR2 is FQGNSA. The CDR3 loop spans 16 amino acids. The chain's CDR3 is CASSFSGRSGANVLTF.

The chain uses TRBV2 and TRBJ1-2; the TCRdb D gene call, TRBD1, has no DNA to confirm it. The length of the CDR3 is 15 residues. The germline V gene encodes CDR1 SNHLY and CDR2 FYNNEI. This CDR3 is CASSEPGGVNYGYTF.

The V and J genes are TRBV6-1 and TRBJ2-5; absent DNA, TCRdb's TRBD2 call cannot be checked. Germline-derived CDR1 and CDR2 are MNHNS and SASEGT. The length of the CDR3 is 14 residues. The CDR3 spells CASRPTAGVQTQYF.

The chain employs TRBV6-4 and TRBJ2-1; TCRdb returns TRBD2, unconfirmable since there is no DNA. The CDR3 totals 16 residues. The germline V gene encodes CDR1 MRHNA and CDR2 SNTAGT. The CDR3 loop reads CASSDSASGGSAEQFF.

CDR3 region: CASSLAGSVTDTQYF. This chain connects TRBV11-2 to TRBJ2-3; no DNA is available, so the TRBD2 call from TCRdb remains unchecked. Germline V lookup: CDR1 SGHAT, CDR2 FQNNGV. The CDR3 totals 15 residues.

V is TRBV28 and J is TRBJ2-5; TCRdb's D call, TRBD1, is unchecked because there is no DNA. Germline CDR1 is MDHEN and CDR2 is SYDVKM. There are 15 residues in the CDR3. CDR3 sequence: CASSPADRVWETQYF.

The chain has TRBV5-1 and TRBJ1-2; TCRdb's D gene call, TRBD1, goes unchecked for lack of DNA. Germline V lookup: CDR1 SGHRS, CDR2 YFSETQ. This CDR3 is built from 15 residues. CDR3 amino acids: CASSINPGQEVGYTF.

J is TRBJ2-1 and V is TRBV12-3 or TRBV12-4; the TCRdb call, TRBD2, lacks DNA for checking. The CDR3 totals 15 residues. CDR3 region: CASSLGWEGYNEQFF.

The CDR3 sequence is CASSLAGTSSDTQYF. The rearrangement links TRBV11-2 to TRBJ2-3; as DNA is missing, the TRBD1 call by TCRdb cannot be tested. Germline CDR1 is SGHAT and CDR2 is FQNNGV. The CDR3 runs 15 residues. The variable domain in full, with the rest retrieved from reference TRBV11-2 and TRBJ2-3, is EAGVAQSPRYKIIEKRQSVAFWCNPISGHATLYWYQQILGQGPKLLIQFQNNGVVDDSQLPKDRFSAERLKGVDSTLKIQPAKLEDSAVYLCASSLAGTSSDTQYFGPGTRLTVL.

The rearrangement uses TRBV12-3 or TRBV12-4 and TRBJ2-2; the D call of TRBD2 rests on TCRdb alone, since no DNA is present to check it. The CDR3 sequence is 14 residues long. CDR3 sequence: CASRPTTSGEELFF.

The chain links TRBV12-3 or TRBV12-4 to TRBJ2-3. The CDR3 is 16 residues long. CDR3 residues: CASSLTPMAPTDTQYF.

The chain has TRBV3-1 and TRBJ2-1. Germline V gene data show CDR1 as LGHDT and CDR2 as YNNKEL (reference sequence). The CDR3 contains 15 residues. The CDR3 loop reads CASSPPGMGYNEQFF.

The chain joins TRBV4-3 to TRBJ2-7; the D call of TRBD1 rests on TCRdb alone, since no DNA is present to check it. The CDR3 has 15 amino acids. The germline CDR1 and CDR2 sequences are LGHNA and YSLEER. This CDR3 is CASSQGFAQGYEQYF.

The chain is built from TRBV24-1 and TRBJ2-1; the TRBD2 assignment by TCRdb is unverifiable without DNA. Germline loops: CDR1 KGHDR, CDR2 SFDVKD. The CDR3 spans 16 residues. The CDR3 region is CATSNKGLASGNEQFF.

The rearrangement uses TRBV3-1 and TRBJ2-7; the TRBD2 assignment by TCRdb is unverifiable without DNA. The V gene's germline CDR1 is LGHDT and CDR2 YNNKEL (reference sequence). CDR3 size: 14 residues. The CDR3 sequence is CASSQGTRLGEQYF.

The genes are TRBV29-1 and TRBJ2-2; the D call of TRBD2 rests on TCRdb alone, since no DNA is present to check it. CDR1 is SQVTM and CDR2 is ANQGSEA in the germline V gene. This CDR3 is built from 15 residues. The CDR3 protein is CSVPSGIESTGELFF.

The chain's CDR3 is CASSVAAYNEQFF. The chain is built from TRBV9 and TRBJ2-1. Germline CDR1 and CDR2: SGDLS and YYNGEE. The CDR3 loop spans 13 amino acids.

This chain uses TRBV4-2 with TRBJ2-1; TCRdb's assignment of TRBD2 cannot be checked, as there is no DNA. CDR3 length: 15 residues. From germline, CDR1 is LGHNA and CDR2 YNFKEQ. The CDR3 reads CASSLDILALNEQFF.

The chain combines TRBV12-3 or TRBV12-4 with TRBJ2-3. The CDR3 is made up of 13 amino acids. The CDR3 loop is CASSPRISDTQYF.

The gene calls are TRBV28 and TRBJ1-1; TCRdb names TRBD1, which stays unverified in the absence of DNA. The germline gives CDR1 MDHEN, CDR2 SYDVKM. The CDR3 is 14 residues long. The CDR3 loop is CASRAGTGNTEAFF.

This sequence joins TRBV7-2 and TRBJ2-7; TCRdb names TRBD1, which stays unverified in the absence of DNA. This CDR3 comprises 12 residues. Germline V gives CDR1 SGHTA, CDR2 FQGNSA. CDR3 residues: CASSSPGRQQYF.

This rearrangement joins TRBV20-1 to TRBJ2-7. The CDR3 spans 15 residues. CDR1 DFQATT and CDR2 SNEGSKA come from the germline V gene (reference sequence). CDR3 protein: CSARSEAAYSYEQYF.

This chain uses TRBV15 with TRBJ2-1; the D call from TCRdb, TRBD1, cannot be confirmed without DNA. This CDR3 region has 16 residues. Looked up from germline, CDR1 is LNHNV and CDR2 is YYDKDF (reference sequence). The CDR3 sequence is CATSRDAGGNWNEQFF.